Listed below are T cell receptor beta chains from one sample, sequenced in a study of control samples from healthy donors and cancer patients. The repertoire was sequenced with immunoSEQ multiplex PCR; TCRdb's copy has only in-frame clones and lacks some. The sample lists 230,000 or so clones; roughly 94% were seen once. The sequenced sample was blood. The receptors stem from a man aged 50-60 years in good health. CDR3s include the opening cysteine and the closing phenylalanine or tryptophan. D genes are given only for firm matches. Rows may omit the clone size; those that give it use once, few, many or a size class.

clone_size: NA; v_call: TRBV5-1; d_call: TRBD1; j_call: TRBJ2-5; cdr3_nt: TGCGCCAGCAAACCAATGGGACAGGGGGTCCAAGAGACCCAGTACTTC; cdr3_aa: CASKPMGQGVQETQYF
clone_size: NA; v_call: TRBV25-1; d_call: NA; j_call: TRBJ1-1; cdr3_nt: TGTGCCAGCAGTGCCCTCGGGCGGGGCCCGCATGAAGCTTTCTTT; cdr3_aa: CASSALGRGPHEAFF
clone_size: NA; v_call: TRBV5-8; d_call: TRBD1; j_call: TRBJ1-5; cdr3_nt: TGTGCCAGCACCCTAAGGGGGACAGTTGGGCAGCCCCAGCATTTT; cdr3_aa: CASTLRGTVGQPQHF
clone_size: NA; v_call: TRBV5-6; d_call: NA; j_call: TRBJ1-5; cdr3_nt: TGTGCCAGCAGCTTGGATCCTTCTCAGCCCCAGCATTTT; cdr3_aa: CASSLDPSQPQHF
clone_size: NA; v_call: TRBV28; d_call: NA; j_call: TRBJ1-1; cdr3_nt: TGTGCCAGCATCCTCAGAAGGGGGGGGTTGAGGACTGAAGCTTTCTTT; cdr3_aa: CASILRRGGLRTEAFF
clone_size: once; v_call: TRBV19; d_call: NA; j_call: TRBJ2-7; cdr3_nt: TGTGCCAGTAGTATAGACAAGTCCTACGAGCAGTACTTC; cdr3_aa: CASSIDKSYEQYF
clone_size: NA; v_call: TRBV5-4; d_call: NA; j_call: TRBJ2-2; cdr3_nt: TGTGCCAGCAGCTTGATTGGGGCCACCGGGGAGCTGTTTTTT; cdr3_aa: CASSLIGATGELFF
clone_size: NA; v_call: TRBV19; d_call: TRBD2; j_call: TRBJ2-3; cdr3_nt: TGTGCCAGTAGTATAGAACCGGGGCCTAGCGGGGACCTCACACGCGATACGCAGTATTTT; cdr3_aa: CASSIEPGPSGDLTRDTQYF
clone_size: NA; v_call: TRBV5-6; d_call: NA; j_call: TRBJ1-5; cdr3_nt: TGTGCCAGCAGCCGGAGGGGTCAGCCCCAGCATTTT; cdr3_aa: CASSRRGQPQHF
clone_size: NA; v_call: TRBV5-8; d_call: NA; j_call: TRBJ1-1; cdr3_nt: TGTGCCAGCAGCTCAGGATGGGGGGGGGTGAACACTGAAGCTTTCTTT; cdr3_aa: CASSSGWGGVNTEAFF
clone_size: NA; v_call: TRBV5-8; d_call: NA; j_call: TRBJ1-1; cdr3_nt: TGTGCCAGCAGCTTGAATATGAACACTGAAGCTTTCTTT; cdr3_aa: CASSLNMNTEAFF
clone_size: NA; v_call: TRBV6-2/TRBV6-3; d_call: NA; j_call: TRBJ2-1; cdr3_nt: TGTGCCAGCAGTTACTCGAGTGGCTTTGGGTTCTTC; cdr3_aa: CASSYSSGFGFF
clone_size: NA; v_call: TRBV7-9; d_call: NA; j_call: TRBJ1-4; cdr3_nt: TGTGCCAGCAGCCCCCGGGGGGGCGTTTCTAATGAAAAACTGTTTTTT; cdr3_aa: CASSPRGGVSNEKLFF
clone_size: NA; v_call: TRBV30; d_call: NA; j_call: TRBJ1-5; cdr3_nt: TGTGCCTGGAGTGTTAGCATTAATAGCAATCAGCCCCAGCATTTT; cdr3_aa: CAWSVSINSNQPQHF
clone_size: NA; v_call: TRBV10-1; d_call: TRBD2; j_call: TRBJ2-5; cdr3_nt: TGCGCCAGCAGTGAGTCCCTAGCGGGGGCACAAGAGACCCAGTACTTC; cdr3_aa: CASSESLAGAQETQYF
clone_size: NA; v_call: TRBV29-1; d_call: TRBD2; j_call: TRBJ2-7; cdr3_nt: TGCAGCGCAAGACTAGCGGATACCTACGAGCAGTACTTC; cdr3_aa: CSARLADTYEQYF
clone_size: NA; v_call: TRBV6-5; d_call: NA; j_call: TRBJ1-5; cdr3_nt: TGTGCCAGCAGGGAGAATAGGGGTGAGCAGCCCCAGCATTTT; cdr3_aa: CASRENRGEQPQHF
clone_size: once; v_call: TRBV5-5; d_call: NA; j_call: TRBJ1-1; cdr3_nt: TGTGCCAGCAGCTCCAGCGGGGGATATGGGACTGAAGCTTTCTTT; cdr3_aa: CASSSSGGYGTEAFF
clone_size: NA; v_call: TRBV25-1; d_call: NA; j_call: TRBJ1-2; cdr3_nt: TGTGCCAGCGTAAGGGAGTCTGGGGACGGCTACACCTTC; cdr3_aa: CASVRESGDGYTF
clone_size: NA; v_call: TRBV24-1; d_call: TRBD2; j_call: TRBJ2-5; cdr3_nt: TGTGCCACCGGGAGGGAGGTCGCCCAGTACTTC; cdr3_aa: CATGREVAQYF
clone_size: NA; v_call: TRBV5-1; d_call: NA; j_call: TRBJ1-3; cdr3_nt: TGCGCCAGCAGCTTGGCAGGTCAATCTGGAAACACCATATATTTT; cdr3_aa: CASSLAGQSGNTIYF
clone_size: NA; v_call: TRBV5-8; d_call: NA; j_call: TRBJ1-4; cdr3_nt: TGTGCCAGCAGCTTGGGTGAAAAACTGTTTTTT; cdr3_aa: CASSLGEKLFF
clone_size: NA; v_call: TRBV6-5; d_call: TRBD2; j_call: TRBJ2-5; cdr3_nt: TGTGCCAGCAATTTGCTAGCGGGGCAAGAGACCCAGTACTTC; cdr3_aa: CASNLLAGQETQYF
clone_size: NA; v_call: TRBV24-1; d_call: TRBD2; j_call: TRBJ2-3; cdr3_nt: TGTGCCACCAGTGAAGGCGGGGGGTTCGGAGATACGCAGTATTTT; cdr3_aa: CATSEGGGFGDTQYF
clone_size: NA; v_call: TRBV19; d_call: TRBD1; j_call: TRBJ1-1; cdr3_nt: TGTGCCAGTAGTATGCCCGACAGGGGGCTCCTGAACACTGAAGCTTTCTTT; cdr3_aa: CASSMPDRGLLNTEAFF
clone_size: NA; v_call: TRBV11-2; d_call: NA; j_call: TRBJ2-5; cdr3_nt: TGTGCCAGCAGCCCCATGGGCAGGACAGTCTTAGAGACCCAGTACTTC; cdr3_aa: CASSPMGRTVLETQYF
clone_size: once; v_call: TRBV12-3/TRBV12-4; d_call: NA; j_call: TRBJ1-2; cdr3_nt: TGTGCCAGCAAAAACCCGGGGGGCTACACCTTC; cdr3_aa: CASKNPGGYTF
clone_size: NA; v_call: TRBV5-4; d_call: TRBD1; j_call: TRBJ1-1; cdr3_nt: TGTGCCAGCAGCTCGAACAGGGGAAGTACTGAAGCTTTCTTT; cdr3_aa: CASSSNRGSTEAFF
clone_size: NA; v_call: TRBV5-1; d_call: NA; j_call: TRBJ2-5; cdr3_nt: TGCGCCAGCAGTCGGAGTATCAACGGGGAGACCCAGTACTTC; cdr3_aa: CASSRSINGETQYF
clone_size: NA; v_call: TRBV19; d_call: NA; j_call: TRBJ2-1; cdr3_nt: TGTGCCAGTAGTATAGGTCAAAAGGGGGTTTTGTACAATGAGCAGTTCTTC; cdr3_aa: CASSIGQKGVLYNEQFF
clone_size: few; v_call: TRBV19; d_call: NA; j_call: TRBJ1-3; cdr3_nt: TGTGCCAGTACGAATACAGGGTCGAGAAACACCATATATTTT; cdr3_aa: CASTNTGSRNTIYF
clone_size: NA; v_call: TRBV4-1; d_call: TRBD1; j_call: TRBJ1-2; cdr3_nt: TGCGCCAGCAGCCAAGTCTTTTCGACAGGGCTAGCTAACTATGGCTACACCTTC; cdr3_aa: CASSQVFSTGLANYGYTF
clone_size: NA; v_call: TRBV24-1; d_call: TRBD1; j_call: TRBJ2-1; cdr3_nt: TGTGCCACCACCCGGACAGGGGCGGACAATGAGCAGTTCTTC; cdr3_aa: CATTRTGADNEQFF
clone_size: NA; v_call: TRBV7-2; d_call: NA; j_call: TRBJ1-5; cdr3_nt: TGTGCCAGCAGCACGGGGACACCGCTTAATCAGCCCCAGCATTTT; cdr3_aa: CASSTGTPLNQPQHF
clone_size: NA; v_call: TRBV4-2; d_call: NA; j_call: TRBJ2-2; cdr3_nt: TGTGCCAGCAGCCAAGACGGGGCGGGGCCACGGGAGCTGTTTTTT; cdr3_aa: CASSQDGAGPRELFF
clone_size: NA; v_call: TRBV6-6; d_call: NA; j_call: TRBJ2-7; cdr3_nt: TGTGCCAGCAGAGTAACCCCCCACGAGCAGTACTTC; cdr3_aa: CASRVTPHEQYF
clone_size: NA; v_call: TRBV2; d_call: TRBD1; j_call: TRBJ1-6; cdr3_nt: TGTGCCAGCAGCCGACAGGGAAAAGCGAGGTCCCGATCTTCACCCCTCCACTTT; cdr3_aa: CASSRQGKARSRSSPLHF
clone_size: NA; v_call: TRBV2; d_call: NA; j_call: TRBJ1-1; cdr3_nt: TGTGCCAGGATGACAGGACCGAACACTGAAGCTTTCTTT; cdr3_aa: CARMTGPNTEAFF
clone_size: NA; v_call: TRBV7-9; d_call: NA; j_call: TRBJ2-6; cdr3_nt: TGTGCCAGCAGCCGCAGACAGGCCTCTGGGGCCAACGTCCTGACTTTC; cdr3_aa: CASSRRQASGANVLTF
clone_size: NA; v_call: TRBV4-2; d_call: NA; j_call: TRBJ1-2; cdr3_nt: TGTGCCAGCAGCCAAGGGGCTGGCTACACCTTC; cdr3_aa: CASSQGAGYTF
clone_size: NA; v_call: TRBV7-9; d_call: NA; j_call: TRBJ2-6; cdr3_nt: TGTGCCAGCAGACAGGGTTCCGGGGCCAACGTCCTGACTTTC; cdr3_aa: CASRQGSGANVLTF
clone_size: NA; v_call: TRBV5-1; d_call: NA; j_call: TRBJ1-3; cdr3_nt: TGCGCCAGCATCACGGGGGGAAACGAGGGTATCTCTGGAAACACCATATATTTT; cdr3_aa: CASITGGNEGISGNTIYF
clone_size: NA; v_call: TRBV6-2/TRBV6-3; d_call: NA; j_call: TRBJ1-4; cdr3_nt: TGTGCCAGCAGTCGCAGAGTTTCTACAACTAATGAAAAACTGTTTTTT; cdr3_aa: CASSRRVSTTNEKLFF
clone_size: NA; v_call: TRBV5-1; d_call: TRBD1; j_call: TRBJ1-2; cdr3_nt: TGCGCCAGCAGCCCACAGGGGGAAGGCTACACCTTC; cdr3_aa: CASSPQGEGYTF
clone_size: NA; v_call: TRBV12-3/TRBV12-4; d_call: NA; j_call: TRBJ1-2; cdr3_nt: TGTGCCAGCAGTTTGACAGATTTGTATGGCTACACCTTC; cdr3_aa: CASSLTDLYGYTF
clone_size: NA; v_call: TRBV5-1; d_call: NA; j_call: TRBJ2-5; cdr3_nt: TGCGCCAGCAGCTTGACAGGGCGAAGAGAGACCCAGTACTTC; cdr3_aa: CASSLTGRRETQYF
clone_size: NA; v_call: TRBV19; d_call: NA; j_call: TRBJ2-1; cdr3_nt: TGTGCCAGTAGTATAGACCAGAGCAGCTCCTACAATGAGCAGTTCTTC; cdr3_aa: CASSIDQSSSYNEQFF
clone_size: NA; v_call: TRBV7-8; d_call: NA; j_call: TRBJ2-3; cdr3_nt: TGTGCCAGCAGCCAACGGACAGCTAGCACAGATACGCAGTATTTT; cdr3_aa: CASSQRTASTDTQYF
clone_size: NA; v_call: TRBV5-5; d_call: TRBD1; j_call: TRBJ1-2; cdr3_nt: TGTGCCAGCAGCTTTACCCCAGGGGGGGATAGCTATGGCTACACCTTC; cdr3_aa: CASSFTPGGDSYGYTF